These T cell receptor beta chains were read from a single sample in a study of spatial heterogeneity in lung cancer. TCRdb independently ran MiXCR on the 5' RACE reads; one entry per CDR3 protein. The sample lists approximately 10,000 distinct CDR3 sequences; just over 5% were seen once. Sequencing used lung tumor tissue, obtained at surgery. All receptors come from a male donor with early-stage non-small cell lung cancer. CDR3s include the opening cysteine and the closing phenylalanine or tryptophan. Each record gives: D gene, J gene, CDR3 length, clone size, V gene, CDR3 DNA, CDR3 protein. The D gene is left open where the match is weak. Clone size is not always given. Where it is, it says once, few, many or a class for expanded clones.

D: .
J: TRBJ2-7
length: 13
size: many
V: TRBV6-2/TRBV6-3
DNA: TGTGCCAGCAGGAGGGACGGATCCTACGAGCAGTACTTC
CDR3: CASRRDGSYEQYF

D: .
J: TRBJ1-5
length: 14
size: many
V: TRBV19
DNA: TGTGCCAGTAGTATAGACGGGGAGGATCAGCCCCAGCATTTT
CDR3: CASSIDGEDQPQHF

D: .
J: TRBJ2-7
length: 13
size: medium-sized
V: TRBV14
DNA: TGTGCCAGCAGCCCTGGACAGCCCTACGAGCAGTACTTC
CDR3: CASSPGQPYEQYF

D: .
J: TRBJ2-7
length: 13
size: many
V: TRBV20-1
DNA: TGCAGTGCCCTTCGCGCTAATCCCTACGAGCAGTACTTC
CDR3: CSALRANPYEQYF

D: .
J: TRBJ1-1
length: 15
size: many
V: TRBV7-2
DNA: TGTGCCAGCAGCTTAAGGGGGGGACGGAACACTGAAGCTTTCTTT
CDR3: CASSLRGGRNTEAFF

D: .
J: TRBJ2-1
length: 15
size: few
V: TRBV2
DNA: TGTGCCAGCAGTGAATGGTCAGTTACCTACAATGAGCAGTTCTTC
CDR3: CASSEWSVTYNEQFF

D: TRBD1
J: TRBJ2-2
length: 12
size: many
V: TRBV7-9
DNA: TGTGCCAGCAGCACAGGGGTCGGGGAGCTGTTTTTT
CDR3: CASSTGVGELFF

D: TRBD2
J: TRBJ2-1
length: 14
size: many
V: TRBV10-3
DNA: TGTGCCGTGGGAGGGACTAGCGTAAACAATGAGCAGTTCTTC
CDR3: CAVGGTSVNNEQFF

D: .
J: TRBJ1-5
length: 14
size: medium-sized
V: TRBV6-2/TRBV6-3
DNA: TGTGCCAGCAGTTACTCGCAGTCGTATCAGCCCCAGCATTTT
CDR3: CASSYSQSYQPQHF

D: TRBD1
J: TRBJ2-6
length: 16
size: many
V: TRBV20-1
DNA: TGCAGTGCTTCAGACAGGGGGCGCACCGGGGCCAACGTCCTGACTTTC
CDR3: CSASDRGRTGANVLTF

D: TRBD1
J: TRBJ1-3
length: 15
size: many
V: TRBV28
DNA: TGTGCCAGCAGTTTACCCGGGACAGGGGGAAACACCATATATTTT
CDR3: CASSLPGTGGNTIYF

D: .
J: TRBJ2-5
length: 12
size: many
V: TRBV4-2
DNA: TGTGCCAGCGGGGACCCCAGGGAGACCCAGTACTTC
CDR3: CASGDPRETQYF

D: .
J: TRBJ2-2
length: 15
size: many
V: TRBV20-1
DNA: TGCAGTGCTAGAGATCTTTTACAGGGCACCGGGGAGCTGTTTTTT
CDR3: CSARDLLQGTGELFF

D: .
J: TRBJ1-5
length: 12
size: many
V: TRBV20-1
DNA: TGCAGTGCTGCCAGGGTGAATCAGCCCCAGCATTTT
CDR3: CSAARVNQPQHF

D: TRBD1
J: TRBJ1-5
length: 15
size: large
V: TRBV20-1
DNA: TGCAGTGCTCCCCTCCTGGACAGGGCGGGTCAGCCCCAGCATTTT
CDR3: CSAPLLDRAGQPQHF

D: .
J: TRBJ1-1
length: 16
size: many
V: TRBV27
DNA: TGTGCCAGCAGTTCGGGCGTCGGGGGAGGGAACACTGAAGCTTTCTTT
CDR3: CASSSGVGGGNTEAFF

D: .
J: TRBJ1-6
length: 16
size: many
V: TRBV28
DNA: TGTGCCAGCAGTTTATTAGGGAGCTCCTATAATTCACCCCTCCACTTT
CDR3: CASSLLGSSYNSPLHF

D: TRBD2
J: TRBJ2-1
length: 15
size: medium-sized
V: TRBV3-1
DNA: TGTGCCAGCAGCCAAGGGACTAGCGGGGCCTATGAGCAGTTCTTC
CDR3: CASSQGTSGAYEQFF

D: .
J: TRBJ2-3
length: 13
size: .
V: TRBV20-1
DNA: TGCAGTGCTAGAAGGGGTTACACAGATACGCAGTATTTT
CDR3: CSARRGYTDTQYF

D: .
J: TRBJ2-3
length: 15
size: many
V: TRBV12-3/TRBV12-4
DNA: TGTGCCAGCAGTCCTCAGGGCTCCCGGGAAGATACGCAGTATTTT
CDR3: CASSPQGSREDTQYF

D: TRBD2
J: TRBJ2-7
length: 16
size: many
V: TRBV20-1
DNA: TGCAGTGCCGGGTTAGCGGGAGGTTCTAAAGACTACGAGCAGTACTTC
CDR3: CSAGLAGGSKDYEQYF

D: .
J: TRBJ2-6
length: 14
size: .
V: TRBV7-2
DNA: TGTGCCAGCAGCTTTGGTACTGGGGCCAACGTCCTGACTTTC
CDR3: CASSFGTGANVLTF

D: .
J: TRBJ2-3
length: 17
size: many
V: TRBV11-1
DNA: TGTGCCAGCAGCTTAGCGTTGAGACTAGGGGAGCAAGATACGCAGTATTTT
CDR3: CASSLALRLGEQDTQYF

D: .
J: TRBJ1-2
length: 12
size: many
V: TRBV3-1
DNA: TGTGCCAGCAGGAACGGAGTCTATGGCTACACCTTC
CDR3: CASRNGVYGYTF

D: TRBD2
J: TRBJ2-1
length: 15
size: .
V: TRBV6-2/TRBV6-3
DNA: TGTGCCAGCAGTTACATCCTAGCGGGAAATTATGAGCAGTTCTTC
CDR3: CASSYILAGNYEQFF